This T cell receptor (beta chain) comes out of a study of TET2 disruption in CD19-targeted CAR T cells listed by TCRdb under 2018. Context from the whole study: Sample numbers were set by the original clinical trial design and sample availability, with no additional inclusion criteria.

The immunoSEQ assay was used to perform TCR beta chain deep sequencing. On the study's bioinformatics: Only productive TCR beta rearrangements went into calculating clonotype frequencies. As stored in TCRdb, this immuneACCESS dataset retains in-frame rearrangements with V and J assigned. A fraction of the clones does not appear; measured against another copy, unresolved V genes explain less than half of the discrepancy, and the remainder lacks a known reason. The V and J calls and clone size are taken from that table; D and trimming were inferred from the DNA. This sample's listing comprises 25,000 or so clones. The ten largest clones represent 1.9% of the sample. Study-wide conclusions, independent of this receptor: The conclusions drawn about the patient's CAR T cells were based on extensive analysis of just one subject.

The CDR3 sequence holds 18 residues, the cysteine and phenylalanine included. Sequencing covers 45 bases of the CDR3, shown here with the frame starting at base 1. Via the germline V gene (reference sequence), CDR1 is LGHDT and CDR2 YNNKEL. Compared with germline, V lacks 1 base and J lacks 0 bases; bases without a gene match: 7. About this clone itself: Its antigen target is currently unknown. The missing CDR3 end, 3 residues past where the read stops, is filled in from the germline J gene.

The treatment or condition label, as the study defines it: autologous CTL019 cells: CD19 CAR with 4-1BB and CD3 zeta domains. The CD19 CAR incorporated TCR zeta and 4-1BB costimulatory signaling domains. Leukapheresis was used to collect the T cells for CTL019 manufacturing from peripheral blood. The DNeasy Blood and Tissue Kit was used to extract genomic DNA from pre-infusion T cells, peripheral blood, or sorted post-infusion T cells. The sequencing used CD8- CAR+ T cells sorted from cultured blood T cells, collected for CD19 CAR T cell therapy. Read against the paper, the sample's cell subset or site label means: CD8-negative CAR-positive T cells from the infusion product. The V and J genes are TRBV3-1 (or the pseudogene TRBV3-2) and TRBJ2-7, and TRBD2 matches 12 of the central bases. The TCR sequence derives from a man in his sixties or seventies with chronic lymphocytic leukemia. The CDR3 corresponds to CASSQVGLAGGNSYEQYF. Partial CDR3 DNA: TGTGCCAGCAGCCAAGTTGGGCTAGCGGGGGGGAACTCCTACGAG.